These 21 T cell receptor beta chains were sequenced from one sample in a study of T cell responses to AZD1222 COVID-19 vaccine. Assay: immunoSEQ multiplex PCR; the TCRdb copy retains only in-frame clones and omits some. The sample comprises approximately 140,000 clones, 91% of which are singletons, and roughly 7.1% rests with the top ten. The specimen comprised peripheral blood, sampled 28 days after the second dose of the MenACWY control vaccine. The receptors here all came from an adult who received the MenACWY meningococcal vaccine as a control.

The chain is built from TRBV14 and TRBJ2-2, with D unclear. The CDR3 runs to 15 residues. From germline, CDR1 is SGHDN and CDR2 FVKESK. V lost 1 base and J lost 7, with 13 bases in between. As DNA, the CDR3 is TGTGCCAGCAGCCAAGGACCCCTGGTGCACGGGGAGCTGTTTTTT. The encoded protein is CASSQGPLVHGELFF.

This chain joins TRBV27 and TRBJ1-1; 9 nucleotides align to TRBD1. V shed 0 bases and J 4 bases; nucleotides not matched to a gene: 6. In germline, CDR1 is MNHEY, CDR2 SMNVEV (reference sequence). The CDR3 covers 16 residues. The CDR3 nucleotides read TGTGCCAGCAGTTTATCATTAGGGACAGGGAGCACTGAAGCTTTCTTT. Translating gives CASSLSLGTGSTEAFF.

This clone was detected a few times. The J gene is TRBJ1-6, the V gene TRBV11-2; TRBD1 matches 7 bases. V lost 1 base to trimming and J lost 7 bases; unmatched junction nucleotides: 4. CDR3 length: 15 residues. Germline V CDR1 and CDR2: SGHAT, FQNNGV. The CDR3, as DNA: TGTGCCAGCAGCTTAGTCGGCAGGGGGAATTCACCCCTCCACTTT. Translating gives CASSLVGRGNSPLHF.

A single count supports this clone. V is TRBV5-1 and J is TRBJ1-1; a possible D gene is TRBD1 (6 bases). V lost 2 bases and J 4 bases, leaving 9 bases between the germline ends. CDR3 size: 13 residues. In germline, CDR1 is SGHRS, CDR2 YFSETQ. CDR3 bases: TGCGCCAGCAGCTTCAAAGGGGGCACTGAAGCTTTCTTT. It specifies CASSFKGGTEAFF. The variable domain in full, completed from reference TRBV5-1 and TRBJ1-1, reads KAGVTQTPRYLIKTRGQQVTLSCSPISGHRSVSWYQQTPGQGLQFLFEYFSETQRNKGNFPGRFSGRQFSNSRSEMNVSTLELGDSALYLCASSFKGGTEAFFGQGTRLTVV.

This clone was detected a few times. The genes are TRBV27 and TRBJ1-1; D is perhaps TRBD1 (6 bases). Trimming stripped 8 bases from V and 0 bases from J, with 10 bases between. This CDR3 comprises 13 residues. Germline assignment: CDR1 MNHEY and CDR2 SMNVEV (reference sequence). The CDR3 DNA reads TGTGCCAGCGGAACAGGGATGAACACTGAAGCTTTCTTT. Encoded protein: CASGTGMNTEAFF.

V is TRBV28 and J is TRBJ2-3; tentatively, D is TRBD1 (7 bases). This CDR3 region has 16 residues. V gave up 3 bases and J gave up 5 bases, with 18 bases separating them. CDR1 is MDHEN and CDR2 is SYDVKM in the germline V gene. CDR3 region: CASSFVRGVSLDTQYF. The CDR3 region has the DNA TGTGCCAGCAGTTTTGTCAGGGGGGTATCTTTAGATACGCAGTATTTT.

The V and J genes are TRBV28 and TRBJ2-1, with D maybe TRBD1 (5 bases). Trimming took 3 bases from V and 6 from J, leaving 21 bases between them. Germline CDR1 MDHEN, CDR2 SYDVKM. There are 17 residues in the CDR3. CDR3 nucleotides: TGTGCCAGCAGTTTGCCACTTAGCAAGGGGATTGTCAATGAGCAGTTCTTC. Translated: CASSLPLSKGIVNEQFF.

The gene calls are TRBV19 and TRBJ1-5; D might be TRBD1 (6 bases). This CDR3 spans 15 amino acids. From germline, CDR1 is LNHDA and CDR2 SQIVND (reference sequence). Trimming pared 5 bases from V and 2 bases from J, leaving 13 bases between. CDR3 residues: CASSPRGGGNQPQHF. The CDR3 DNA follows: TGTGCCAGTAGTCCCCGAGGGGGGGGCAATCAGCCCCAGCATTTT.

The chain joins TRBV30 to TRBJ2-5; D possibly corresponds to TRBD2 (6 bases). The V end was cut by 0 bases, the J end by 1 base, with 12 bases between. The CDR3 runs to 15 residues. Germline V gene data show CDR1 as GTSNPN and CDR2 as SVGIG (reference sequence). This chain's CDR3 is CAWSVTGGSQETQYF. Written as DNA, the CDR3 is TGTGCCTGGAGTGTAACCGGGGGTTCCCAAGAGACCCAGTACTTC.

This clone was seen once. V is TRBV19 and J is TRBJ1-6, with TRBD1 identical over 9 bases. The CDR3 length is 15 residues. Germline V gene data show CDR1 as LNHDA and CDR2 as SQIVND (reference sequence). The trim removed 4 bases at V and 7 bases at J, leaving 5 bases unmatched. The CDR3: CASSTGQGVNSPLHF. CDR3 sequence (DNA): TGTGCCAGTAGTACGGGACAGGGAGTGAATTCACCCCTCCACTTT.

This clone was detected a few times. This chain connects TRBV4-1 to TRBJ1-2, with D maybe TRBD1 (5 bases). Germline V lookup: CDR1 MGHRA, CDR2 YSYEKL. Trimming shortened V by 4 bases and J by 6 bases, and 21 bases separated the two germline ends. CDR3 size: 16 residues. CDR3 nucleotides: TGCGCCAGCAGCCCGAAGATGGGGACTCCAGGCCATGGCTACACCTTC. This sequence encodes CASSPKMGTPGHGYTF.

The V gene is TRBV19, the J gene TRBJ1-5; no clear D. Trimming stripped 3 bases from V and 4 bases from J, with 10 bases between. This CDR3 is 14 amino acids long. Germline-derived CDR1 and CDR2 are LNHDA and SQIVND (reference sequence). The CDR3 bases are TGTGCCAGTAGTATGAGGGCATTAAATCAGCCCCAGCATTTT. This gives the protein CASSMRALNQPQHF.

The CDR3, as DNA: TGTGCCAGCAGCTTACCGCGGGGGGGGCTCCCAGATACGCAGTATTTT. It yields the protein CASSLPRGGLPDTQYF. The chain uses TRBV7-9 and TRBJ2-3; 9 bases align to TRBD2. Germline CDR1 and CDR2: SEHNR and FQNEAQ (reference sequence). CDR3 length equals 16 residues. V gave up 2 bases and J gave up 4 bases; unmatched junction bases: 7.

The rearrangement links TRBV28 to TRBJ2-1, with TRBD1 identical over 9 bases. V lost 5 bases and J lost 1; bases outside the gene matches: 3. Germline CDR1 MDHEN, CDR2 SYDVKM. This CDR3 has 15 amino acids. The DNA for the CDR3 is TGTGCCAGCAGTCCGGGACAGGGTTCCTACAATGAGCAGTTCTTC. This encodes CASSPGQGSYNEQFF.

The chain has TRBV7-2 and TRBJ2-1, with D perhaps being TRBD1 or TRBD2 (7 bases each). Trimming left V 2 bases short and J 1 base short, with 21 bases between. Germline V gene sequence: CDR1 SGHTA, CDR2 FQGNSA. This CDR3 is 19 amino acids long. The CDR3 loop is CASSLPQPGRGRSYNEQFF. The CDR3 nucleotides are TGTGCCAGCAGCTTACCCCAGCCTGGGAGGGGGCGATCCTACAATGAGCAGTTCTTC.

The CDR3 is CASSLDVGGFYGYTF. The CDR3 DNA reads TGTGCCAGCAGCTTAGATGTTGGCGGCTTCTATGGCTACACCTTC. The chain combines TRBV7-2 with TRBJ1-2; D unclear. The germline gives CDR1 SGHTA, CDR2 FQGNSA. V was trimmed by 1 base and J by 4 bases, leaving 13 bases between them. There are 15 residues in the CDR3.

The gene calls are TRBV28 and TRBJ1-1; D might be TRBD1 (5 bases). This CDR3 region has 14 residues. With 5 bases removed from V and 0 bases from J, the gap between germline ends came to 10 bases. Germline V gives CDR1 MDHEN, CDR2 SYDVKM. The CDR3 is CASSAGRLNTEAFF. The CDR3 DNA sequence: TGTGCCAGCAGTGCGGGACGGCTGAACACTGAAGCTTTCTTT.

The rearrangement uses TRBV19 and TRBJ2-3, with 9 bases that match TRBD2. CDR1 LNHDA and CDR2 SQIVND come from the germline V gene (reference sequence). There are 15 residues in the CDR3. J gave up 2 bases and V 5 bases, and 5 bases lay outside the gene matches. The CDR3 nucleotides are TGTGCCAGTAGTCAAATAGCGGGGGACACAGATACGCAGTATTTT. Translating it yields CASSQIAGDTDTQYF.

V gene TRBV5-6 combines with J gene TRBJ2-3; 11 bases align to TRBD2. J was trimmed by 2 bases and V by 2 bases; bases with no gene match: 4. The CDR3 consists of 16 residues. Germline CDR1 SGHDT, CDR2 YYEEEE. The CDR3 region is CASSFGTSGYTDTQYF. The CDR3, as DNA: TGTGCCAGCAGCTTCGGGACTAGCGGATACACAGATACGCAGTATTTT.

This clone has a single count. The chain is built from TRBV29-1 and TRBJ2-2; maybe TRBD2 (6 bases). V lost 6 bases, J lost 2 bases, and 10 bases lay in between. Looked up from germline, CDR1 is SQVTM and CDR2 is ANQGSEA. The length of the CDR3 is 13 residues. The CDR3 sequence: CSVGLPNTGELFF. The CDR3 coding sequence is TGCAGCGTCGGACTACCCAACACCGGGGAGCTGTTTTTT.

The chain's CDR3 is CASMQGDNQPQHF. The CDR3 bases are TGTGCCAGCATGCAGGGCGACAATCAGCCCCAGCATTTT. The chain joins TRBV6-5 to TRBJ1-5; possible D gene TRBD1, 5 bases. CDR1 and CDR2 from the germline V gene are MNHEY and SVGAGI. The V end lost 7 bases, the J end lost 3 bases, and 10 bases lay between the germline ends. This CDR3 comprises 13 residues.